A single sample is the source of the 10 T cell receptor beta chains below, sequenced in a study of cytomegalovirus exposure and HLA in healthy donors. PCR amplification relied on 60 Vbeta primers (plus 13 Jbeta primers). Produced via immunoSEQ multiplex PCR; TCRdb's table is partial and in-frame only. The table shows fewer than 120,000 clones, with around 85% occurring only once. Source material: PBMCs. These receptors all stem from a man aged 30-40 years in good health and CMV-seropositive.

The chain uses TRBV7-7 and TRBJ2-1; 7 bases match TRBD2. Trimming at V came to 1 base and at J to 8 bases, leaving 8 bases not matched to a gene. CDR3 size: 15 residues. Looked up from germline, CDR1 is SSHAT and CDR2 is FNYEAQ (reference sequence). CDR3: CASSLGPGGHHEQFF. As DNA, the CDR3 is TGTGCCAGCAGCTTAGGTCCGGGGGGTCATCATGAGCAGTTCTTC.

Only a few counts were recorded for this clone. This chain connects TRBV7-9 to TRBJ1-4, with TRBD1 matching over 7 bases. Trimming removed 5 bases from V and 5 bases from J; junction bases left unmatched: 5. CDR3 length: 14 residues. Germline V lookup: CDR1 SEHNR, CDR2 FQNEAQ (reference sequence). The CDR3 region has the DNA TGTGCCAGCAGCCAGGGACAGCGAAATGAAAAACTGTTTTTT. It encodes CASSQGQRNEKLFF.

J is TRBJ1-5 and V is TRBV4-3; D gene ambiguous. Germline V lookup: CDR1 LGHNA, CDR2 YSLEER. V lost 3 bases, J lost 2 bases, and 8 bases lay in between. CDR3 length: 14 amino acids. The DNA for the CDR3 is TGCGCCAGCAGCCAGCGGAGGGGCAATCAGCCCCAGCATTTT. Translating gives CASSQRRGNQPQHF.

V and J are TRBV6-6 and TRBJ2-2; TRBD1 matches at 8 bases. The CDR3 is 15 residues long. CDR1 and CDR2 from the germline V gene are MNHNY and SVGAGI (reference sequence). J lost 3 bases, V lost 5 bases, and 5 bases had no gene match. Written as DNA, the CDR3 is TGTGCCAGCAGTGCCCGACAGGGGTACACCGGGGAGCTGTTTTTT. Translated: CASSARQGYTGELFF.

This clone has a single count. The rearrangement links TRBV4-1 to TRBJ2-1; 8 positions agree with TRBD2. V was clipped by 0 bases and J by 5 bases; unmatched bases: 6. Per germline, CDR1 MGHRA and CDR2 YSYEKL. This CDR3 is built from 16 residues. CDR3 loop: CASSQEGRGADNEQFF. Written as DNA, the CDR3 is TGCGCCAGCAGCCAAGAGGGGCGGGGGGCAGACAATGAGCAGTTCTTC.

The V and J genes are TRBV12-5 and TRBJ2-2; weak D call: TRBD2 (7 bases). Trimming shortened V by 8 bases and J by 3 bases, and 19 bases separated the two germline ends. The CDR3 is 16 amino acids. Looked up from germline, CDR1 is LGHNT and CDR2 is FRNRAP. The DNA for the CDR3 is TGTGCTAGTCGGAAACGGTGGGAGGGGGACACCGGGGAGCTGTTTTTT. Translating gives CASRKRWEGDTGELFF.

The chain uses TRBV27 and TRBJ1-2; D not resolved. Trimming pared 0 bases from V and 5 bases from J, leaving 13 bases between. The CDR3 extends over 15 amino acids. Looked up from germline, CDR1 is MNHEY and CDR2 is SMNVEV (reference sequence). The CDR3 here is CASSLSSRGKYGYTF. CDR3 nucleotides: TGTGCCAGCAGTTTATCTTCTCGGGGTAAATATGGCTACACCTTC.

The V call is TRBV7-8, the J call TRBJ1-1; no reliable D call. The length of the CDR3 is 15 residues. The germline CDR1 and CDR2 sequences are SGHVS and FQNEAQ. V was shortened by 3 bases and J by 0 bases, with 11 bases between the two germline ends. The CDR3 nucleotides are TGTGCCAGCAGCTTCACAGAGGGCATGAACACTGAAGCTTTCTTT. Translated, it gives CASSFTEGMNTEAFF.

The rearrangement uses TRBV30 and TRBJ1-3; D unresolved. Germline V gene data show CDR1 as GTSNPN and CDR2 as SVGIG (reference sequence). This CDR3 region has 14 residues. Trimming took 3 bases from V and 1 from J, leaving 10 bases between them. In nucleotides, the CDR3 is TGTGCCTGGAGAACTTGGGCTTCTGGAAACACCATATATTTT. Residues: CAWRTWASGNTIYF.

The V call is TRBV7-9, the J call TRBJ2-5, with D uncertain. The CDR3 loop spans 14 amino acids. Trimming stripped 5 bases from V and 0 bases from J, with 10 bases between. Germline values: CDR1 SEHNR, CDR2 FQNEAQ (reference sequence). Written as DNA, the CDR3 is TGTGCCAGCAGCACCTGGAGAGACCAAGAGACCCAGTACTTC. The encoded protein is CASSTWRDQETQYF.